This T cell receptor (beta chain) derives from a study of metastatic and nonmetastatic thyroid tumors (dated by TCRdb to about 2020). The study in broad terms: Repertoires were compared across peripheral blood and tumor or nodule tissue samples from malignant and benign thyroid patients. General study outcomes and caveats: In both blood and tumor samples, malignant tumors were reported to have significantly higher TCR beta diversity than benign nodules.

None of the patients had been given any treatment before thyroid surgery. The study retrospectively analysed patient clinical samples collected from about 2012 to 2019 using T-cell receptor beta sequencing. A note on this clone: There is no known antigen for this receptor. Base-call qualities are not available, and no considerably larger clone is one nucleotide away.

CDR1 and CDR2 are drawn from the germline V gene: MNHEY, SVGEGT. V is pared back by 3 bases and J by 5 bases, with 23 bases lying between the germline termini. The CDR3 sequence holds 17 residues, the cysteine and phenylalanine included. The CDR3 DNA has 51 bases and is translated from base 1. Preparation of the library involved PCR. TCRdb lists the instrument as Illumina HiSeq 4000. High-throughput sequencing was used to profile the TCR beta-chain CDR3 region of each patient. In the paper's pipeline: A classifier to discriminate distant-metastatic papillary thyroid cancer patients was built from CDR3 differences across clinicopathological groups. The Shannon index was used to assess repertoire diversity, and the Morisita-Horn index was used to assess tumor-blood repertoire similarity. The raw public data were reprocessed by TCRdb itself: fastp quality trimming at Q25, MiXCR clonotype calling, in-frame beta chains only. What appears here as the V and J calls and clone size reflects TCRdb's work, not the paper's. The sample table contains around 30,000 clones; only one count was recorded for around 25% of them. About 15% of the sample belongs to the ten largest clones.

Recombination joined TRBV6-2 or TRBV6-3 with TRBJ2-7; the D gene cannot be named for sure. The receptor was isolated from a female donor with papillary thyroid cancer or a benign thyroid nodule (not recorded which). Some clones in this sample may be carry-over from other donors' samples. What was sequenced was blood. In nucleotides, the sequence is TGTGCCAGCAGTTATCGTGCCCAGCTTTTGAGAGGAAACGAGCAGTACTTC. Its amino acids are CASSYRAQLLRGNEQYF.